Below are 25 T cell receptor beta chains sequenced from a single sample in a study of T-cell memory formation after mild COVID-19. Each CDR3 protein is one row after TCRdb ran MiXCR on the 5' RACE reads. The table includes roughly 380,000 distinct CDR3 sequences, under 30% detected once. Source material: PBMCs or a T cell subset sorted from them (not recorded which). The source is an adult woman who had mild COVID-19 (a few samples of this study predate the infection). Cell type and time point are not known.

This clonotype has a handful of counts. The chain uses TRBV27 and TRBJ2-1; the D is unclear. The CDR3 loop spans 15 amino acids. Germline V gene data show CDR1 as MNHEY and CDR2 as SMNVEV (reference sequence). The V end was cut by 5 bases, the J end by 7 bases, with 18 bases between. The CDR3 DNA follows: TGTGCCAGCAGTGGGTGGAAAGGCGATTGGAATGAGCAGTTCTTC. Translated, it gives CASSGWKGDWNEQFF.

This clonotype was detected many times. The V call is TRBV29-1, the J call TRBJ2-3, with TRBD2 matching 9 bases. Germline CDR1 is SQVTM and CDR2 is ANQGSEA. J was trimmed by 1 base and V by 5 bases; bases with no gene match: 10. The CDR3 is 16 residues long. DNA for the CDR3: TGCAGCGTTACCGGTAGCGGGAGATGGGGCACAGATACGCAGTATTTT. The encoded protein is CSVTGSGRWGTDTQYF.

This rearrangement joins TRBV4-3 to TRBJ2-7, with TRBD1 identical over 7 bases. The CDR3 is made up of 15 amino acids. V gave up 0 bases and J gave up 2 bases; unmatched junction bases: 4. CDR1 and CDR2 from the germline V gene are LGHNA and YSLEER. The CDR3 sequence is CASSQDSGGAYEQYF. The CDR3 DNA follows: TGCGCCAGCAGCCAAGATTCAGGGGGTGCCTACGAGCAGTACTTC.

The chain couples TRBV20-1 to TRBJ2-7; 9 bases map to TRBD1. Germline assignment: CDR1 DFQATT and CDR2 SNEGSKA (reference sequence). V trimming: 6 bases; J trimming: 4 bases; junction bases outside the gene matches: 7. CDR3 length: 13 residues. The CDR3 DNA reads TGCAGTGCCCCACCGACAGGGGGGTACGAGCAGTACTTC. Amino acid sequence: CSAPPTGGYEQYF.

The CDR3 bases are TGTGCCAGCAGCTTAGGGAGCGGGGGGGAGCAGTTCTTC. Amino acids: CASSLGSGGEQFF. V is TRBV7-6 and J is TRBJ2-1, with TRBD2 matching over 9 bases. The CDR3 length is 13 residues. Germline CDR1 is SGHVS and CDR2 is FNYEAQ. Unmatched junction bases numbered 2, after V lost 1 base and J lost 10 bases.

Written as DNA, the CDR3 is TGTGCCAGCAGCTTATGGGGGGACGCCCAGTACAATGAGCAGTTCTTC. This codes for CASSLWGDAQYNEQFF. The V and J genes are TRBV11-2 and TRBJ2-1, with D possibly matching TRBD2 (6 bases). Trimming pared 2 bases from V and 4 bases from J, leaving 15 bases between. The CDR3 totals 16 residues. In germline, CDR1 is SGHAT, CDR2 FQNNGV.

The rearrangement uses TRBV6-5 and TRBJ2-3; tentative D call: TRBD1 (5 bases). This CDR3 is built from 16 residues. The V gene's germline CDR1 is MNHEY and CDR2 SVGAGI. Trimming left V 0 bases short and J 1 base short, with 11 bases between. The CDR3: CASSYSLLGGTDTQYF. The CDR3 nucleotides read TGTGCCAGCAGTTACTCGTTATTAGGGGGCACAGATACGCAGTATTTT.

The V call is TRBV7-6, the J call TRBJ2-1; D tentatively fits TRBD1 or TRBD2 (6 bases each). The germline CDR1 and CDR2 sequences are SGHVS and FNYEAQ. V lost 7 bases to trimming and J lost 0 bases, with 10 bases between them. The CDR3 runs to 14 residues. This CDR3 reads CASKGGSSYNEQFF. DNA for the CDR3: TGTGCCAGCAAGGGGGGCAGCTCCTACAATGAGCAGTTCTTC.

This clonotype was seen more than once but under ten times. CDR3 in amino acids: CASSQDNRGTEAFF. The CDR3 nucleotides read TGTGCCAGCAGCCAAGATAACAGGGGTACTGAAGCTTTCTTT. This chain links TRBV3-1 with TRBJ1-1, with TRBD1 identical over 7 bases. CDR1 is LGHDT, CDR2 YNNKEL, per germline (reference sequence). V lost 0 bases and J lost 5; bases outside the gene matches: 3. The CDR3 consists of 14 residues.

The J gene is TRBJ1-6, the V gene TRBV6-1, with TRBD1 matching 7 bases. Losses at the gene ends were 6 bases for V and 10 bases for J; bases not matched to a gene: 3. The CDR3 is 12 amino acids. Germline V gene lookup returns CDR1 MNHNS and CDR2 SASEGT. The CDR3 is CASRDRVSPLHF. CDR3 coding DNA: TGTGCCAGCAGAGACAGGGTGTCACCCCTCCACTTT.

This chain links TRBV18 with TRBJ2-5; 9 nucleotides match TRBD2. CDR1 and CDR2 from the germline V gene are KGHSH and LQKENI. This CDR3 region has 16 residues. Trimming cost V 5 bases and J 7 bases; bases outside gene matches: 14. CDR3 sequence: CASSTNLAGAARTQYF. The CDR3 nucleotides are TGTGCCAGCTCAACCAACTTAGCGGGGGCGGCTCGGACCCAGTACTTC.

The rearrangement joins TRBV12-3 or TRBV12-4 to TRBJ1-4, with D hard to call. Trimming removed 4 bases at V and 0 bases at J, with 12 bases between. This CDR3 is 16 amino acids long. CDR3 DNA: TGTGCCAGCAGTTCGACCGGGCTAGCAACTAATGAAAAACTGTTTTTT. Translated, it gives CASSSTGLATNEKLFF.

This chain joins TRBV5-1 and TRBJ2-7, with 7 bases fitting TRBD1. The CDR3 has 14 residues. J lost 0 bases, V lost 4 bases, and 4 bases had no gene match. From germline, CDR1 is SGHRS and CDR2 YFSETQ. CDR3 bases: TGCGCCAGCAGCCTCCGACAGGGCTCCTACGAGCAGTACTTC. Translated, it gives CASSLRQGSYEQYF.

This clonotype was counted between two and nine times. V is TRBV20-1 and J is TRBJ2-7; TRBD1 matches at 7 bases. With 6 bases clipped from V and 2 bases from J, the junction kept 7 bases outside the gene matches. Germline-derived CDR1 and CDR2 are DFQATT and SNEGSKA (reference sequence). The CDR3 sequence is 13 residues long. The CDR3 coding sequence is TGCAGTGCCACGACAGGGTCGACCTACGAGCAGTACTTC. Translating it yields CSATTGSTYEQYF.

This clonotype showed up just a few times. V gene TRBV3-1 combines with J gene TRBJ2-5; D is unclear. V was pared by 2 bases and J by 1 base, with 8 bases between. The germline gives CDR1 LGHDT, CDR2 YNNKEL (reference sequence). CDR3 size: 14 residues. The chain's CDR3 is CASSQRIGQETQYF. The CDR3 DNA sequence: TGTGCCAGCAGCCAACGCATAGGCCAAGAGACCCAGTACTTC.

This clonotype has just a few counts. J is TRBJ2-3 and V is TRBV20-1, with 8 bases fitting TRBD2. The germline V gene has CDR1 DFQATT and CDR2 SNEGSKA (reference sequence). V was clipped by 5 bases and J by 2 bases; unmatched bases: 3. The CDR3 length is 13 residues. The CDR3 sequence: CSAPGGPTDTQYF. The DNA for the CDR3 is TGCAGTGCTCCGGGAGGGCCCACAGATACGCAGTATTTT.

This sequence joins TRBV7-9 and TRBJ1-1, with TRBD1 as a possible D gene (5 bases). V was trimmed by 9 bases and J by 0 bases, leaving 17 bases between them. CDR1 SEHNR and CDR2 FQNEAQ come from the germline V gene (reference sequence). CDR3 length: 15 amino acids. Here the CDR3 reads CASRSSRALNTEAFF. The CDR3 bases are TGTGCCAGTAGATCTTCCAGGGCCCTGAACACTGAAGCTTTCTTT.

This clonotype came up a few times. The V call is TRBV7-9, the J call TRBJ1-1; TRBD1 aligns across 10 bases. The CDR3 totals 15 residues. Unmatched junction bases numbered 8, after V lost 5 bases and J lost 5 bases. Germline CDR1 and CDR2: SEHNR and FQNEAQ (reference sequence). CDR3 coding DNA: TGTGCCAGCAGCCGATTGGGGACAGGGGTAACTGAAGCTTTCTTT. Amino acid sequence: CASSRLGTGVTEAFF. Together with reference TRBV7-9 and TRBJ1-1, the CDR3 gives the full variable domain: DTGVSQNPRHKITKRGQNVTFRCDPISEHNRLYWYRQTLGQGPEFLTYFQNEAQLEKSRLLSDRFSAERPKGSFSTLEIQRTEQGDSAMYLCASSRLGTGVTEAFFGQGTRLTVV.

The chain couples TRBV15 to TRBJ1-6, with 10 bases fitting TRBD1. CDR1 LNHNV and CDR2 YYDKDF come from the germline V gene (reference sequence). V lost 5 bases, J lost 9 bases, and 4 bases stayed unmatched. The CDR3 runs 14 residues. The CDR3 reads CATSGGQGVSPLHF. The CDR3 DNA follows: TGTGCCACCAGCGGCGGACAGGGGGTTTCACCCCTCCACTTT. Based on the CDR3 plus reference TRBV15 and TRBJ1-6, the full variable domain is DAMVIQNPRYQVTQFGKPVTLSCSQTLNHNVMYWYQQKSSQAPKLLFHYYDKDFNNEADTPDNFQSRRPNTSFCFLDIRSPGLGDTAMYLCATSGGQGVSPLHFGNGTRLTVT.

This chain links TRBV24-1 with TRBJ2-1; no firm D call. V lost 0 bases to trimming and J lost 7 bases, with 6 bases between them. The CDR3 loop spans 13 amino acids. Germline V lookup: CDR1 KGHDR, CDR2 SFDVKD. The CDR3 sequence is CATSDLQWNEQFF. Here the CDR3 DNA reads TGTGCCACCAGTGATTTGCAGTGGAATGAGCAGTTCTTC.

This chain joins TRBV10-3 and TRBJ1-3; unclear D gene. From germline, CDR1 is ENHRY and CDR2 SYGVKD. The CDR3 extends over 13 amino acids. V shed 10 bases and J shed 1 base, with 11 bases lying between them. The CDR3 DNA follows: TGTGCCACCGAAGGGAAGTCTGGAAACACCATATATTTT. Translation gives CATEGKSGNTIYF.

A few counts support this clonotype. The chain has TRBV5-5 and TRBJ2-3; D is undetermined. Germline CDR1 reads SGHKS; CDR2 reads YYEKEE (reference sequence). The CDR3 contains 15 residues. V was shortened by 0 bases and J by 0 bases, with 8 bases between the two germline ends. The chain's CDR3 is CASSLATVSTDTQYF. The CDR3 nucleotides read TGTGCCAGCAGCTTGGCCACTGTCAGCACAGATACGCAGTATTTT.

The chain employs TRBV4-1 and TRBJ2-3, with D perhaps TRBD1 or TRBD2 (6 bases each). Per the germline V gene, CDR1 is MGHRA and CDR2 is YSYEKL. Deletions cut 2 bases from V and 2 bases from J, with 11 bases between. CDR3 size: 15 residues. The DNA of the CDR3 is TGCGCCAGCAGCCAAAGAGGGGGGACCACAGATACGCAGTATTTT. It yields the protein CASSQRGGTTDTQYF.

This clonotype was recorded a few times. This chain links TRBV4-3 with TRBJ2-7, with a weak D call TRBD2 (6 bases). Germline assignment: CDR1 LGHNA and CDR2 YSLEER. The CDR3 spans 16 residues. Trimming pared 3 bases from V and 3 bases from J, leaving 18 bases between. The CDR3 DNA is TGCGCCAGCAGCCAGGGAGCCGGGACTGGGGGCTACGAGCAGTACTTC. Its translation: CASSQGAGTGGYEQYF.

Only a few counts were recorded for this clonotype. This sequence joins TRBV20-1 and TRBJ2-3, with a weak D call TRBD1 (6 bases). The V gene's germline CDR1 is DFQATT and CDR2 SNEGSKA (reference sequence). This CDR3 has 13 residues. The germline V and J ends were trimmed by 6 bases and 2 bases, with 12 bases remaining between them. This chain's CDR3 is CSAARTATDTQYF. CDR3 coding DNA: TGCAGTGCGGCCAGGACAGCCACAGATACGCAGTATTTT.